The 14 T cell receptor beta chains given below trace back to one sample, sequenced in a study of blood T cell repertoires in COVID-19. Generated by immunoSEQ multiplex PCR, the TCRdb table keeps only in-frame clones and is missing some. The sample consists of some 110,000 clones, approximately 87% of them appearing once. Sequences were obtained from peripheral blood. The receptors come from a man in his sixties or seventies who had recovered from COVID-19.

The chain carries TRBV7-9 and TRBJ1-2; 7 bases are a match to TRBD1. The CDR3 totals 13 residues. Germline lookup yields CDR1 SEHNR and CDR2 FQNEAQ (reference sequence). J gave up 6 bases and V 5 bases, and 6 bases lay outside the gene matches. In nucleotides, the CDR3 is TGTGCCAGCAGCCCACGGGACAGCAATGGCTACACCTTC. Its translation: CASSPRDSNGYTF.

The chain has TRBV5-5 and TRBJ1-5, with a weak D call TRBD1 (5 bases). The CDR3 sequence is 15 residues long. Germline V gene data show CDR1 as SGHKS and CDR2 as YYEKEE (reference sequence). Trimming took off 4 bases at V and 7 bases at J, with 18 bases between the two ends. The CDR3 loop is CASSRVGRVDQPQHF. The CDR3 region has the DNA TGTGCCAGCAGCCGGGTGGGCAGGGTAGACCAGCCCCAGCATTTT.

The chain uses TRBV7-2 and TRBJ2-3; 9 bases map to TRBD2. Germline V gives CDR1 SGHTA, CDR2 FQGNSA. CDR3 length: 16 residues. The trim removed 5 bases at V and 0 bases at J, leaving 6 bases unmatched. DNA for the CDR3: TGTGCCAGCAGCCCGCCCACTAGCGGGAGCACAGATACGCAGTATTTT. Encoded protein: CASSPPTSGSTDTQYF.

The chain recombines TRBV9 with TRBJ2-3; possible D gene TRBD2, 6 bases. Between the trimmed V and J ends, which lost 5 bases and 2 bases, there was a span of 9 bases. Germline values: CDR1 SGDLS, CDR2 YYNGEE. This CDR3 region has 13 residues. The CDR3 reads CASRRDLTDTQYF. DNA of the CDR3: TGTGCCAGCAGGCGGGACCTCACAGATACGCAGTATTTT. The complete variable domain, with remaining parts taken from reference TRBV9 and TRBJ2-3, reads DSGVTQTPKHLITATGQRVTLRCSPRSGDLSVYWYQQSLDQGLQFLIQYYNGEERAKGNILERFSAQQFPDLHSELNLSSLELGDSALYFCASRRDLTDTQYFGPGTRLTVL.

V usage is TRBV9 and J usage is TRBJ2-2; the match to TRBD1 covers 9 bases. The CDR3 runs 15 residues. Germline CDR1 SGDLS, CDR2 YYNGEE. V lost 1 base to trimming and J lost 6 bases; unmatched junction nucleotides: 4. The CDR3 is CASSVYGTGSGELFF. The CDR3 coding sequence is TGTGCCAGCAGCGTATACGGGACAGGGTCCGGGGAGCTGTTTTTT.

The J gene is TRBJ1-2, the V gene TRBV7-8, with TRBD1 matching over 7 bases. The ends lost 3 bases at V and 6 bases at J; junction bases unmatched: 19. There are 18 residues in the CDR3. Looked up from germline, CDR1 is SGHVS and CDR2 is FQNEAQ. CDR3 coding DNA: TGTGCCAGCAGCTTCCGGATCCCAAACAGGGGAATTCTTCATGGCTACACCTTC. Translated: CASSFRIPNRGILHGYTF.

This rearrangement joins TRBV18 to TRBJ1-6, with D possibly being TRBD1 (5 bases). V gave up 5 bases and J gave up 1 base, with 9 bases separating them. Germline values: CDR1 KGHSH, CDR2 LQKENI. The CDR3 is made up of 15 amino acids. The CDR3 here is CASSSTGSYNSPLHF. The DNA for the CDR3 is TGTGCCAGCTCAAGTACAGGATCCTATAATTCACCCCTCCACTTT.

The chain joins TRBV3-1 (or the pseudogene TRBV3-2) to TRBJ2-1; no clear D gene. Germline V gives CDR1 LGHDT, CDR2 YNNKEL (reference sequence). Trimming took 0 bases from V and 10 from J, leaving 10 bases between them. The CDR3 length is 13 residues. The CDR3 coding sequence is TGTGCCAGCAGCCAAGATTGGGCAGTGGAGCAGTTCTTC. Translated: CASSQDWAVEQFF.

V is TRBV6-2 or TRBV6-3 and J is TRBJ2-7; 9 bases map to TRBD2. V shed 0 bases and J 7 bases; nucleotides not matched to a gene: 10. The CDR3 is 16 residues long. CDR1 and CDR2 from the germline V gene are MNHEY and SVGEGT. Written as DNA, the CDR3 is TGTGCCAGCAGTTACTCGAAGGCTAGCGGGAAGGTTGAGCAGTACTTC. It specifies CASSYSKASGKVEQYF.

The chain recombines TRBV5-1 with TRBJ2-7; TRBD2 matches 7 bases. Germline trimming cut 4 bases from V and 0 bases from J; bases unmatched to any gene: 4. The V gene's germline CDR1 is SGHRS and CDR2 YFSETQ. CDR3 length: 14 residues. CDR3 sequence: CASSGAGASYEQYF. The CDR3 bases are TGCGCCAGCAGCGGGGCGGGAGCCTCCTACGAGCAGTACTTC.

The rearrangement uses TRBV6-6 and TRBJ2-3, with a possible D match to TRBD2 (6 bases). The CDR3 loop spans 14 amino acids. Trimming shortened V by 6 bases and J by 2 bases, and 12 bases separated the two germline ends. The germline V gene encodes CDR1 MNHNY and CDR2 SVGAGI (reference sequence). CDR3 sequence reads: CASRGGSNTDTQYF. The CDR3 DNA reads as TGTGCCAGCAGGGGGGGATCCAACACAGATACGCAGTATTTT.

The chain has TRBV27 and TRBJ1-1; D is uncertain. V gave up 5 bases and J gave up 6 bases, with 19 bases separating them. In germline, CDR1 is MNHEY, CDR2 SMNVEV (reference sequence). The CDR3 runs to 15 residues. CDR3 sequence reads: CASSPLGGVVPEAFF. The CDR3, as DNA: TGTGCCAGCAGTCCTCTGGGCGGGGTGGTCCCTGAAGCTTTCTTT.

V and J are TRBV6-5 and TRBJ2-7, with a possible D match to TRBD1 (6 bases). Germline CDR1 is MNHEY and CDR2 is SVGAGI. Trimming left V 5 bases short and J 3 bases short, with 14 bases between. The CDR3 totals 14 residues. CDR3 loop: CASSPLIRGYEQYF. DNA of the CDR3: TGTGCCAGCAGTCCCCTGATCAGGGGCTACGAGCAGTACTTC.

This chain joins TRBV2 and TRBJ1-6; D gene ambiguous. CDR3 length: 15 residues. V lost 6 bases, J lost 0 bases, and 9 bases lay in between. Germline assignment: CDR1 SNHLY and CDR2 FYNNEI. CDR3 in amino acids: CASSVRSSYNSPLHF. The CDR3 DNA reads TGTGCCAGCAGCGTACGGAGCTCCTATAATTCACCCCTCCACTTT.